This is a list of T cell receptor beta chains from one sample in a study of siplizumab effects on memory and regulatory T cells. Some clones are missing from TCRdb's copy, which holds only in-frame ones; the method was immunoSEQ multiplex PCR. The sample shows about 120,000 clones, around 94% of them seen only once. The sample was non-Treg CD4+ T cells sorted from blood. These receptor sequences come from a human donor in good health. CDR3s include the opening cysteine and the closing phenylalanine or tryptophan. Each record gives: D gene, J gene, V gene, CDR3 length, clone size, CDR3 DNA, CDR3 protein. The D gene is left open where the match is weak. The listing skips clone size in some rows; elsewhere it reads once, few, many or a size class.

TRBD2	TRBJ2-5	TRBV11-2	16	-	TGTGCCAGCAGCCCCCGTTGGGCTAGCGGCCAAGAGACCCAGTACTTC	CASSPRWASGQETQYF
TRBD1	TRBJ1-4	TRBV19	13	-	TGTGCCAGTAATAGACAGGGTGATGAAAAACTGTTTTTT	CASNRQGDEKLFF
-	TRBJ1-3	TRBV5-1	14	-	TGCGCCAGCACCCCGGAAGATACTGTGGACACCATATATTTT	CASTPEDTVDTIYF
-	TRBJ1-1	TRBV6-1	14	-	TGTGCCAGCAGCCCAGGCGTGGGGACTTCCCAAGCTTTCTTT	CASSPGVGTSQAFF
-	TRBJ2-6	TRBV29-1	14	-	TGCAGCGTCACGGGCGGCTCTGGGGCCAACGTCCTGACTTTC	CSVTGGSGANVLTF
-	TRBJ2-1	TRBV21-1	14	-	TGTGCCAGCGGGGCACTTAGCTCCTACAATGAGCAGTTCTTC	CASGALSSYNEQFF
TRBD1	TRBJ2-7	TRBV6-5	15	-	TGTGCCAGCAGTTACTCCGGGACAGGGCTCTACGAGCAGTACTTC	CASSYSGTGLYEQYF
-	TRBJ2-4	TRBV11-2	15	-	TGTGCCAGCAGCGGGGTAGAGGATGCCAAAAACATTCAGTACTTC	CASSGVEDAKNIQYF
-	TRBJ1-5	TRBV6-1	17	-	TGTGCCAGCAGTGGCCAGAAGAATAGCCTAAGCAATCAGCCCCAGCATTTT	CASSGQKNSLSNQPQHF
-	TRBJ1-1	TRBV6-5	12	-	TGTGCCAGCAGAACCCGGGAGACTGAAGCTTTCTTT	CASRTRETEAFF
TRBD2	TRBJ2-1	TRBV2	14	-	TGTGCCAGCAGTGACCCTAGCGGGGACAATGAGCAGTTCTTC	CASSDPSGDNEQFF
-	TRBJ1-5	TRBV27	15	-	TGTGCCAGCAGGATGGGGACGGGGAGCAATCAGCCCCAGCATTTT	CASRMGTGSNQPQHF
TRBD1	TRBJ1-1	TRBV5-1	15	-	TGCGCCAGCAGCTGGGACAGTCCCATGAACACTGAAGCTTTCTTT	CASSWDSPMNTEAFF
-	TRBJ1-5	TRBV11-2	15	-	TGTGCCAGCAGCTTATCGGTTGTTAGCAATCAGCCCCAGCATTTT	CASSLSVVSNQPQHF
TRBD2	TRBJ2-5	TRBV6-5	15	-	TGTGCCAGCAGCCGACTAGCGGGGGCTCAAGAGACCCAGTACTTC	CASSRLAGAQETQYF
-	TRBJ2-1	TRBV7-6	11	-	TGTGCCAGCAGCTTAGATCGGGGGCAGTTCTTC	CASSLDRGQFF
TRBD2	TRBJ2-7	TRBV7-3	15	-	TGTGCCAGCAGCTTATATGGGACTAGCTCCTACGAGCAGTACTTC	CASSLYGTSSYEQYF
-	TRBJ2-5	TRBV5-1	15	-	TGCGCCAGCAGCTTTGACGGGCTGGGGCAAGAGACCCAGTACTTC	CASSFDGLGQETQYF
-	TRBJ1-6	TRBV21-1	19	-	TGTGCCAGCAGCTCCCCCCTAAACACCGGAGAGCCCTTTGAGGGCCCCCTCCACTTT	CASSSPLNTGEPFEGPLHF
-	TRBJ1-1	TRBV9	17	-	TGTGCCAGCAGCCCTCAAGAGGGGACGTTAGTGAACACTGAAGCTTTCTTT	CASSPQEGTLVNTEAFF
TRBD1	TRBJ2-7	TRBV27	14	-	TGTGCCAGCAGTCTACTGGGACAGGGCTACGAGCAGTACTTC	CASSLLGQGYEQYF
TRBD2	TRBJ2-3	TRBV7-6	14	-	TGTGCCAGCAGCGACCGACTAGCAACAGATACGCAGTATTTT	CASSDRLATDTQYF
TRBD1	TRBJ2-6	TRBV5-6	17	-	TGTGCCAGCAGCCGGCCGGGACAGTTTTCTGGGGCCAACGTCCTGACTTTC	CASSRPGQFSGANVLTF
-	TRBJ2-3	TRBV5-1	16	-	TGCGCCAGCAGCTTGGAGAGGGGTCAGGGGACAGATACGCAGTATTTT	CASSLERGQGTDTQYF
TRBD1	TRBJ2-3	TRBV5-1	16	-	TGCGCCAGCAGCTCAGGACAGGGGAAAAGCACAGATACGCAGTATTTT	CASSSGQGKSTDTQYF
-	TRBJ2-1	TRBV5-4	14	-	TGTGCCAGCAGCTCCCGATCACCGGCTGGTGAGCAGTTCTTC	CASSSRSPAGEQFF
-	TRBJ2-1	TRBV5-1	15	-	TGCGCCAGCAGCTTTGGACACAGAGACGACAATGAGCAGTTCTTC	CASSFGHRDDNEQFF
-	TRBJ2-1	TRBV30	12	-	TGTGCCTGGAGTGTAGAGTACAATGAGCAGTTCTTC	CAWSVEYNEQFF
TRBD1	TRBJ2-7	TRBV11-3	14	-	TGTGCCAGCAGCTTGACAGGGGACATCCACGAGCAGTACTTC	CASSLTGDIHEQYF
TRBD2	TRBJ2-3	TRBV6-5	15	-	TGTGCCAGCAGTTTGGGACTAGCGACCACAGATACGCAGTATTTT	CASSLGLATTDTQYF
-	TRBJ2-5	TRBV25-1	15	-	TGTGCCAGCAGTGGATCTCGCGGCATGATAGAGACCCAGTACTTC	CASSGSRGMIETQYF
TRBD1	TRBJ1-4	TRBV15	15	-	TGTGCCACCAGCGGACTACAGGGGCCTAATGAAAAACTGTTTTTT	CATSGLQGPNEKLFF
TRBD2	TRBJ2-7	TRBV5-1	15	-	TGCGCCAGCAGCCCCCGAGCGGGGTCCTCCTACGAGCAGTACTTC	CASSPRAGSSYEQYF
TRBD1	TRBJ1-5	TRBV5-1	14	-	TGCGCCAGCAGCTTCGGACAGGGAGAGCAGCCCCAGCATTTT	CASSFGQGEQPQHF
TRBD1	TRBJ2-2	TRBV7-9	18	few	TGTGCCAGCAGCCCAAGGAGGACAGGGCCAGGGTACACCGGGGAGCTGTTTTTT	CASSPRRTGPGYTGELFF
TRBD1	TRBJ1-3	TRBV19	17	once	TGTGCCAGTAGTATTTTCACAGGGGCGAGCTCTGGAAACACCATATATTTT	CASSIFTGASSGNTIYF
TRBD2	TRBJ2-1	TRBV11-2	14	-	TGTGCCAGCAGCTTCCTAGCGGGGTCCAATGAGCAGTTCTTC	CASSFLAGSNEQFF
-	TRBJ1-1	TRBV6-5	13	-	TGTGCCAGCAGTTACTCGCTGAACACTGAAGCTTTCTTT	CASSYSLNTEAFF
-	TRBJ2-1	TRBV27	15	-	TGTGCCAGCAGCCCCCGACTAGTAACCTACAATGAGCAGTTCTTC	CASSPRLVTYNEQFF
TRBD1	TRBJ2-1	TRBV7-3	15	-	TGTGCCAGCAGCGTTGGACAGGGGGGCTACAATGAGCAGTTCTTC	CASSVGQGGYNEQFF
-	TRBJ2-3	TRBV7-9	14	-	TGTGCCAGCAGCATAGGGTCGGGCACAGATACGCAGTATTTT	CASSIGSGTDTQYF
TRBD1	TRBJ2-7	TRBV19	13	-	TGTGCCAGTAGTCGGGGACAGCATTACGAGCAGTACTTC	CASSRGQHYEQYF
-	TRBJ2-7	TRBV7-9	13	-	TGTGCCAGCAGCCCGGACGTCCCCTACGAGCAGTACTTC	CASSPDVPYEQYF
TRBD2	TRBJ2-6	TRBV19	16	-	TGTACCAGTAGTAGCGGGAGGTCGGCCGGGGCCAACGTCCTGACTTTC	CTSSSGRSAGANVLTF
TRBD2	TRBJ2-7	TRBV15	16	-	TGTGCCACCAGCAGAAGCGGGGGTGCTCCCTATTTGAAGCAGTACTTC	CATSRSGGAPYLKQYF
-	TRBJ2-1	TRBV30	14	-	TGTGCCTGGAGTGGAAAGCGGGCAAGAAATGAGCAGTTCTTC	CAWSGKRARNEQFF
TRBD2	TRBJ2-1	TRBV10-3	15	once	TGTGCCATCAGTGAGCGGACTAGCGGGAGCAATGAGCAGTTCTTC	CAISERTSGSNEQFF